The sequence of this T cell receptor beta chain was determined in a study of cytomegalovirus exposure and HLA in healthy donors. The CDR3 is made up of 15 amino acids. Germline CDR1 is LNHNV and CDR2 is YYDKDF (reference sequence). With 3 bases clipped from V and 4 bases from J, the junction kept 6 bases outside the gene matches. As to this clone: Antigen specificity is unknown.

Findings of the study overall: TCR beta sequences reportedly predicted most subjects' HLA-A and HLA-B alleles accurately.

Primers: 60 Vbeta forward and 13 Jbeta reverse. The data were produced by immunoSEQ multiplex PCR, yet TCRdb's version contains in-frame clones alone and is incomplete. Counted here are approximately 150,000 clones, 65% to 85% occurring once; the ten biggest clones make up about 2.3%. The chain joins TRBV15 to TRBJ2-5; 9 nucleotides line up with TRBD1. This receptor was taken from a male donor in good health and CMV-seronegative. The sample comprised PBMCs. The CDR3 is CATSSRGQGGETQYF. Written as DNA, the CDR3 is TGTGCCACCAGCAGCCGGGGACAGGGAGGAGAGACCCAGTACTTC.